This TCR beta chain was sequenced for a study of CD8 T cells in Susac syndrome. V lost 8 bases and J lost 3; bases outside the gene matches: 12. The germline V gene has CDR1 SNHLY and CDR2 FYNNEI. The CDR3 consists of 16 residues. Sequencing of TCR beta drew on CD8+ and CD4+ T cells from blood. The authors negatively isolated CD8+ and CD4+ T cells and FACS-enriched TEMRA cells. After extraction with the RNeasy kit, about 0.45 to 1 ug of the RNA was reverse transcribed using random hexamers. Across 54 Vbeta and 13 Jbeta, immunoSEQ multiplex PCR amplified TCR beta CDR3. TCRdb redid the calling of the immunoSEQ multiplex PCR reads with MiXCR, one entry per CDR3 protein. The data contain fewer than 200,000 distinct CDR3 sequences, around 96% of them singletons. As regards this clonotype: Its antigen is unidentified.

Notes on the study in general: The number of individuals included in the study's TCR sequencing and HLA analysis was acknowledged as relatively small.

This receptor was obtained from a human donor with multiple sclerosis. The sequenced material came from CD8+ T cells from PBMCs. The rearrangement joins TRBV2 to TRBJ2-5, with 10 bases aligning to TRBD2. For the CDR3, the DNA is TGTGCCAGCGATGAGCGGGAGGGAGGGTTGGAAGAGACCCAGTACTTC. It translates to CASDEREGGLEETQYF.